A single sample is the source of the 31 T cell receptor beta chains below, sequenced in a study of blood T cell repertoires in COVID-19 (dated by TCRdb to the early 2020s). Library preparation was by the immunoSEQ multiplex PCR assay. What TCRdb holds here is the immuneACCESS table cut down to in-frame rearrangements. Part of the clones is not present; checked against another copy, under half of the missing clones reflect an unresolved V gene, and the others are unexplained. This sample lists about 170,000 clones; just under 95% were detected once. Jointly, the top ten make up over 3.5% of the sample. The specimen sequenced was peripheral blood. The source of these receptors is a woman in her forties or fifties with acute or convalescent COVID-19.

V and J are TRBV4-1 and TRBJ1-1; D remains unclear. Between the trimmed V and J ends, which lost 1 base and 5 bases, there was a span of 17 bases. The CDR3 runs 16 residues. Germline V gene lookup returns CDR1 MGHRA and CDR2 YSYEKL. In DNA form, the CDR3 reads TGCGCCAGCAGCCAAGTGGGCAGGCTTTTCTTGACTGAAGCTTTCTTT. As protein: CASSQVGRLFLTEAFF.

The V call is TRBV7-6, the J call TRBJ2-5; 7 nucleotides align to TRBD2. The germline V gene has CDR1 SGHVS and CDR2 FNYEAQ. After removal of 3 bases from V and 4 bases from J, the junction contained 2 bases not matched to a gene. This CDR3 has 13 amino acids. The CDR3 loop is CASSLGGGETQYF. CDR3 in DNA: TGTGCCAGCAGCTTGGGGGGGGGAGAGACCCAGTACTTC.

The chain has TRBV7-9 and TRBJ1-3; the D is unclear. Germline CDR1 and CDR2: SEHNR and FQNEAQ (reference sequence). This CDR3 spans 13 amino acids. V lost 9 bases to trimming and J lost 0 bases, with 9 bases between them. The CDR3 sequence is CASRRTSGNTIYF. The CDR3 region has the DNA TGTGCCAGTCGGAGGACCTCTGGAAACACCATATATTTT.

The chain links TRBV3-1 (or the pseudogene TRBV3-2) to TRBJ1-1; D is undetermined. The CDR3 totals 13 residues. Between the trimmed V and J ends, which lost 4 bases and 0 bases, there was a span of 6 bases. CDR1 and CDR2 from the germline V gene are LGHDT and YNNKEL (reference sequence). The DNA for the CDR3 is TGTGCCAGCAGCCTCGTCTTGAACACTGAAGCTTTCTTT. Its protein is CASSLVLNTEAFF.

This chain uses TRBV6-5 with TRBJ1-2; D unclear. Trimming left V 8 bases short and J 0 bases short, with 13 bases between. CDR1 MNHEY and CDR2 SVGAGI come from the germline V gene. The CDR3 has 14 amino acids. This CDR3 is CASSQTPTNYGYTF. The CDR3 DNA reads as TGTGCCAGCTCACAGACACCAACTAACTATGGCTACACCTTC.

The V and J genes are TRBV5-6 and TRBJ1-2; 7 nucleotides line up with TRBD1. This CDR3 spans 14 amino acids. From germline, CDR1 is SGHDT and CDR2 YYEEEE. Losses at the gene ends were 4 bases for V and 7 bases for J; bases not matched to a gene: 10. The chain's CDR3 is CASSPDNRGIGYTF. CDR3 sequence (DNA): TGTGCCAGCAGCCCGGATAACAGGGGAATTGGCTACACCTTC.

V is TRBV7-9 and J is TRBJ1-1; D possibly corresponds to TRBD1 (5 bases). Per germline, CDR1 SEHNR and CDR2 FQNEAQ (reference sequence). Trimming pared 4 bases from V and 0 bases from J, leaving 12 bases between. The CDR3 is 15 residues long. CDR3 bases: TGTGCCAGCAGCTCTTTTGACAGTTTGAACACTGAAGCTTTCTTT. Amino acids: CASSSFDSLNTEAFF.

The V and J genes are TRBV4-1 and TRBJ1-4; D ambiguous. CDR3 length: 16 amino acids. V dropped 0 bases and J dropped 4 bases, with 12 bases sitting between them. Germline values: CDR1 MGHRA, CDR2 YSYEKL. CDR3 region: CASSQEEGWINEKLFF. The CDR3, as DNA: TGCGCCAGCAGCCAAGAAGAGGGTTGGATTAATGAAAAACTGTTTTTT.

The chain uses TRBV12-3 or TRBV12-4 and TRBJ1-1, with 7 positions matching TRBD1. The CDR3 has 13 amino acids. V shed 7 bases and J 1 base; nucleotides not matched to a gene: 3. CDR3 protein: CASTRTGNTEAFF. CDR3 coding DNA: TGTGCCAGCACCCGGACAGGGAACACTGAAGCTTTCTTT.

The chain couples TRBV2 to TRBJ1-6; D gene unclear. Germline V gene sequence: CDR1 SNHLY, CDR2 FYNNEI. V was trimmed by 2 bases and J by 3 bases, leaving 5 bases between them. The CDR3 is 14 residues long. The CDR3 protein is CASSEQVYNSPLHF. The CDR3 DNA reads TGTGCCAGCAGTGAACAGGTCTATAATTCACCCCTCCACTTT.

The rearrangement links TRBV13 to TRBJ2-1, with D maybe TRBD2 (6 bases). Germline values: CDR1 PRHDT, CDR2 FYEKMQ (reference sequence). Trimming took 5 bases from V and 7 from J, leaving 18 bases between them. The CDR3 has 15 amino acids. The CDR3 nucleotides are TGTGCCAGCAGCCAATCGACTAGGACCGTTAATGAGCAGTTCTTC. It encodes CASSQSTRTVNEQFF. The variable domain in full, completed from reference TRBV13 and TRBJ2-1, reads AAGVIQSPRHLIKEKRETATLKCYPIPRHDTVYWYQQGPGQDPQFLISFYEKMQSDKGSIPDRFSAQQFSDYHSELNMSSLELGDSALYFCASSQSTRTVNEQFFGPGTRLTVL.

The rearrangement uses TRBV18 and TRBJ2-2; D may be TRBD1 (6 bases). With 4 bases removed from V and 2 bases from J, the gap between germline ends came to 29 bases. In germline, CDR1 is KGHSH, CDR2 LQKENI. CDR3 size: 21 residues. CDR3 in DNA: TGTGCCAGCTCACGGGCTCAAAAAGCCCGGGCCAGGGGTTTCAACACCGGGGAGCTGTTTTTT. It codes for CASSRAQKARARGFNTGELFF. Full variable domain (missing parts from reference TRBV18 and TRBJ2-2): NAGVMQNPRHLVRRRGQEARLRCSPMKGHSHVYWYRQLPEEGLKFMVYLQKENIIDESGMPKERFSAEFPKEGPSILRIQQVVRGDSAAYFCASSRAQKARARGFNTGELFFGEGSRLTVL.

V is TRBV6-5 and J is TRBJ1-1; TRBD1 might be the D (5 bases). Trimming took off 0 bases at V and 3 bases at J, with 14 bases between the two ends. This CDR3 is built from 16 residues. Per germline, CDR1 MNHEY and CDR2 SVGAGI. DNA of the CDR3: TGTGCCAGCAGTTACTCGAAAGGGGCCAGAGACACTGAAGCTTTCTTT. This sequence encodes CASSYSKGARDTEAFF.

The DNA of the CDR3 is TGTGCCAGCAGCGGGAGCGGGGGGCTCTCGGATGAGCAGTTCTTC. It specifies CASSGSGGLSDEQFF. The J gene is TRBJ2-1, the V gene TRBV11-2; 9 bases line up with TRBD2. Germline CDR1 SGHAT, CDR2 FQNNGV. CDR3 length equals 15 residues. V gave up 5 bases and J gave up 8 bases; unmatched junction bases: 10.

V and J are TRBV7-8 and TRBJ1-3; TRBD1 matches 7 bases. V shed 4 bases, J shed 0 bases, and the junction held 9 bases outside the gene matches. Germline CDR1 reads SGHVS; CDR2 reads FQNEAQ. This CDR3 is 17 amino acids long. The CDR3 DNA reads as TGTGCCAGCAGCTCCCGGACAGGCAGACCCTCTGGAAACACCATATATTTT. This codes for CASSSRTGRPSGNTIYF. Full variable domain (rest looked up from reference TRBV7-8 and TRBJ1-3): GAGVSQSPRYKVAKRGQDVALRCDPISGHVSLFWYQQALGQGPEFLTYFQNEAQLDKSGLPSDRFFAERPEGSVSTLKIQRTQQEDSAVYLCASSSRTGRPSGNTIYFGEGSWLTVV.

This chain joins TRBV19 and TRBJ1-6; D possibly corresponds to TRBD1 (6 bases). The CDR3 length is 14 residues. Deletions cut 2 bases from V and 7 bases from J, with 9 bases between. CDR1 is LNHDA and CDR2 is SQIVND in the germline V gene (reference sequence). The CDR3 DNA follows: TGTGCCAGTAGTATACGGACAGAGAATTCACCCCTCCACTTT. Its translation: CASSIRTENSPLHF.

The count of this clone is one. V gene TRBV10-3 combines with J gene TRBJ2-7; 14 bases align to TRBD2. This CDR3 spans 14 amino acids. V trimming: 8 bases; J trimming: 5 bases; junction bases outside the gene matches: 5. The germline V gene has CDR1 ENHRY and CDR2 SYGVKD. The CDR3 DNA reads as TGTGCCATCGGAGGGACTAGCGGGGGAGACGAGCAGTACTTC. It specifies CAIGGTSGGDEQYF.

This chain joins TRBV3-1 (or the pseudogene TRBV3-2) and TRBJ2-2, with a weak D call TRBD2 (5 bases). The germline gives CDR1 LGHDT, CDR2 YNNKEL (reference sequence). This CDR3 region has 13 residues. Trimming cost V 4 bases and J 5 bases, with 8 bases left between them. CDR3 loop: CASSPRETGELFF. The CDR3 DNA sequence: TGTGCCAGCAGCCCCCGGGAAACCGGGGAGCTGTTTTTT.

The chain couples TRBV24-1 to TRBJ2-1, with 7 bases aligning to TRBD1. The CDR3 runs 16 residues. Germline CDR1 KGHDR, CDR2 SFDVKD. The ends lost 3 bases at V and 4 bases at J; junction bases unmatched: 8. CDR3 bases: TGTGCCACCAGTGATCCCAGGGGGATTGGGTACAATGAGCAGTTCTTC. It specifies CATSDPRGIGYNEQFF.

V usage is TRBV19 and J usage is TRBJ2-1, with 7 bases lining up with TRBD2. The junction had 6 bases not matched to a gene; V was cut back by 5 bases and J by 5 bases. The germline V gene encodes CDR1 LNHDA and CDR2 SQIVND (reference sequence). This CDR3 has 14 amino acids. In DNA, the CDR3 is TGTGCCAGTAGTGGACGGGACTACGACAATGAGCAGTTCTTC. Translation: CASSGRDYDNEQFF.

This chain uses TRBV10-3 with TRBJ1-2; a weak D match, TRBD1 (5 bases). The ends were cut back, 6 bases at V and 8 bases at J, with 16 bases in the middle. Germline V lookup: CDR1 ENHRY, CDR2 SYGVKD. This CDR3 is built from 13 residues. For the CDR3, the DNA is TGTGCCATCAGCAAAGACAGCCAAGGAGGCTACACCTTC. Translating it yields CAISKDSQGGYTF.

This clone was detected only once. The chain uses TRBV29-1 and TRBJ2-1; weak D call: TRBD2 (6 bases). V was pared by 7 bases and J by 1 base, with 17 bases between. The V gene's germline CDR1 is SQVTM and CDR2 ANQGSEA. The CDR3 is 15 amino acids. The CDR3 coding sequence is TGCAGCGCAAACGTGGGACTCACATCCTACAATGAGCAGTTCTTC. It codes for CSANVGLTSYNEQFF.

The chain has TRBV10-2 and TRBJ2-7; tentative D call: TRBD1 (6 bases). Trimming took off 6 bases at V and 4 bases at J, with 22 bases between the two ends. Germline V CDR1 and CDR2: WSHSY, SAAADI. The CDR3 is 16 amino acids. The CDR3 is CASSPPPGAEGYEQYF. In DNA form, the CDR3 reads TGCGCCAGCAGCCCCCCCCCAGGGGCCGAGGGGTACGAGCAGTACTTC.

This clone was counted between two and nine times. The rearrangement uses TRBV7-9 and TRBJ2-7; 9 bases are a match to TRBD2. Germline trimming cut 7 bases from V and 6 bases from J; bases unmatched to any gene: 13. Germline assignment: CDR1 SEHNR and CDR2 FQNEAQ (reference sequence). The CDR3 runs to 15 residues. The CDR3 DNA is TGTGCCAGCATGGATTTGACTAGCGGCTTTACCGAGCAGTACTTC. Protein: CASMDLTSGFTEQYF.

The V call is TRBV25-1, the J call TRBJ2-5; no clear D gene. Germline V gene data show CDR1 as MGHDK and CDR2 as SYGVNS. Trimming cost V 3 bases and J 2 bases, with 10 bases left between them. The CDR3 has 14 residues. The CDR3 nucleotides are TGTGCCAGCAGTGACCTCCTTCCTCAAGAGACCCAGTACTTC. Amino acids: CASSDLLPQETQYF.

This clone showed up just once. CDR3 bases: TGCGCCAGCAGTCGGGACAGAACGAACACCGGGGAGCTGTTTTTT. Protein product: CASSRDRTNTGELFF. The chain uses TRBV4-3 and TRBJ2-2; TRBD1 matches at 7 bases. From germline, CDR1 is LGHNA and CDR2 YSLEER. CDR3 length: 15 amino acids. V lost 6 bases to trimming and J lost 0 bases; unmatched junction nucleotides: 4.

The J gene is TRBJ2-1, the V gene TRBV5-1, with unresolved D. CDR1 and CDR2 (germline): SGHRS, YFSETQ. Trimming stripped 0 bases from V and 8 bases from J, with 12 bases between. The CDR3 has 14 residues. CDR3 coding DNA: TGCGCCAGCAGCTTGGAGGTCGGTCAGGATGAGCAGTTCTTC. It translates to CASSLEVGQDEQFF.

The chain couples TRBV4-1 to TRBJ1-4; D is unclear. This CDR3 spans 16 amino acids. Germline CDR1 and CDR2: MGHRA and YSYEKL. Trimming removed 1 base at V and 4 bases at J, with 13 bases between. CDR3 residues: CASSQAPRTGNEKLFF. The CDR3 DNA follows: TGCGCCAGCAGCCAAGCCCCCCGTACCGGTAATGAAAAACTGTTTTTT.

CDR3 DNA sequence: TGTGCCAGCAGCCCGACGTACCGGACAGGGAACACCGGGGAGCTGTTTTTT. This encodes CASSPTYRTGNTGELFF. V and J are TRBV7-2 and TRBJ2-2, with 7 bases aligning to TRBD1. The CDR3 length is 17 residues. Looked up from germline, CDR1 is SGHTA and CDR2 is FQGNSA. Trimming took 5 bases from V and 1 from J; bases not matched to a gene: 10. Combining the CDR3 with reference TRBV7-2 and TRBJ2-2 gives the whole variable domain GAGVSQSPSNKVTEKGKDVELRCDPISGHTALYWYRQSLGQGLEFLIYFQGNSAPDKSGLPSDRFSAERTGGSVSTLTIQRTQQEDSAVYLCASSPTYRTGNTGELFFGEGSRLTVL.

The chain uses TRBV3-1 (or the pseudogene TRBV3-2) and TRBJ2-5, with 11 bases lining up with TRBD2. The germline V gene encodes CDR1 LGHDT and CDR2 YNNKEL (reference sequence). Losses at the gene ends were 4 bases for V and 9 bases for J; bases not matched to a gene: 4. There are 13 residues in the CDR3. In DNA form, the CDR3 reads TGTGCCAGCAGCCGCACTAGCGGGAGTGCCCAGTACTTC. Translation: CASSRTSGSAQYF.

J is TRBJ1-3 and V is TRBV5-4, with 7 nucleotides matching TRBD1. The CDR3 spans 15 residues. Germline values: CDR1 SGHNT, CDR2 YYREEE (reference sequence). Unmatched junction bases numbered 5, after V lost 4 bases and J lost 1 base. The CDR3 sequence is CASSPDRVSGNTIYF. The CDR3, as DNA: TGTGCCAGCAGCCCTGACAGGGTTTCTGGAAACACCATATATTTT.